These 15 T cell receptor beta chains share one sample of origin, sequenced in a study of tumor and adjacent non-tumor tissue in lung cancer. Three rounds of nested PCR, following a modified ARM-PCR protocol, produced the TCRbeta library. TCRdb recomputed calls from the multiplex PCR reads with MiXCR, one row per CDR3 protein. Here the sample spans over 35,000 distinct CDR3 sequences, approximately 57% being singletons. The template was RNA from unsorted bulk tissue. Distant lung tissue was collected more than 3 cm away from the tumor edge. The sequenced sample consisted of distant non-tumor lung tissue. All receptors derive from a man in his fifties with non-small cell lung cancer.

To note about this clonotype: One base away lies a much larger clone, so this may be a sequencing read error. V is TRBV28 and J is TRBJ2-7; the match to TRBD1 covers 7 bases. CDR3 length: 13 residues. Looked up from germline, CDR1 is MDHEN and CDR2 is SYDVKM. CDR3 sequence: CDSTLGGSYEQYF. The CDR3 bases are TGTGACAGCACCCTAGGGGGCTCGTACGAGCAGTACTTC.

This clonotype was recorded once. The germline gene is not matched at one end of the junction; a read error may be the cause. This chain uses TRBV4-1 with TRBJ2-6, with a tentative D call TRBD1 (5 bases). Per the germline V gene, CDR1 is MGHRA and CDR2 is YSYEKL. The CDR3 totals 16 residues. The CDR3 region has the DNA TGCGCCAGCAGCCGACAGACGATCACTGGGGCTAACGTCCTGACTTTC. Translation gives CASSRQTITGANVLTF.

With respect to this clonotype: This may be a read error: a much more frequent sequence differs by one nucleotide. The chain links TRBV10-2 to TRBJ1-5, with D unresolved. The length of the CDR3 is 12 residues. V was clipped by 5 bases and J by 6 bases, with 8 bases between them. Germline V gives CDR1 WSHSY, CDR2 SAAADI. CDR3 amino acids: CASSTRPQPQHF. The CDR3 DNA follows: TGCGCCAGCAGTACCCGGCCTCAGCCCCAGCATTTT.

This clonotype has ten or more counts. The chain joins TRBV6-1 to TRBJ2-7, with D perhaps matching TRBD1 (6 bases). There are 15 residues in the CDR3. Germline CDR1 reads MNHNS; CDR2 reads SASEGT. Trimming left V 6 bases short and J 0 bases short, with 15 bases between. CDR3: CASRALGASSYEQYF. The CDR3 DNA is TGTGCCAGCAGGGCCCTGGGGGCGAGCTCCTACGAGCAGTACTTC.

The sample holds many counts of this clonotype. CDR3 region: CASSTGAAEQYF. The CDR3 DNA sequence: TGTGCCAGCAGTACAGGGGCGGCCGAGCAGTACTTC. The chain recombines TRBV28 with TRBJ2-7, with 7 bases matching TRBD1. After removal of 5 bases from V and 6 bases from J, the junction contained 4 bases not matched to a gene. Germline CDR1 MDHEN, CDR2 SYDVKM. The CDR3 consists of 12 residues.

The J gene is TRBJ2-5, the V gene TRBV15; D may correspond to TRBD1 or TRBD2 (5 bases each). Deletions cut 3 bases from V and 0 bases from J, with 8 bases between. Germline values: CDR1 LNHNV, CDR2 YYDKDF (reference sequence). CDR3 length: 14 residues. The CDR3 coding sequence is TGTGCCACCAGCAGGGGACGGAACCAAGAGACCCAGTACTTC. This codes for CATSRGRNQETQYF.

Turning to this clonotype: Here the CDR3 omits its conserved ending phenylalanine or tryptophan, so a read error is the likely source. The DNA is omitted, as the CDR3 cannot be located on it reliably, and the CDR3 follows TCRdb's listing. This chain uses TRBV11-2 with TRBJ2-2; TRBD1 reflects the table's D call only, with no check against the DNA. Per the germline V gene, CDR1 is SGHAT and CDR2 is FQNNGV. The CDR3 is 15 residues long, counting both termini. The CDR3 sequence: CASSSLRGPPGERFC.

As concerns this clonotype: Possible read error: a much larger clone is one base away. Because the CDR3 is missing its conserved closing phenylalanine or tryptophan, this is likely a read error. The J gene is TRBJ1-1, the V gene TRBV7-8; 9 bases align to TRBD1. This CDR3 has 12 amino acids. The ends lost 6 bases at V and 11 bases at J; junction bases unmatched: 7. CDR1 and CDR2 from the germline V gene are SGHVS and FQNEAQ. The CDR3, as DNA: TGTGCCAGCAGTCACGACGGGACAGGGGCTTTCTCT. Amino acid sequence: CASSHDGTGAFS.

This clonotype appeared many times. This chain connects TRBV5-1 to TRBJ2-7; TRBD2 might be the D (6 bases). The CDR3 totals 16 residues. Trimming left V 3 bases short and J 5 bases short, with 21 bases between. Germline V CDR1 and CDR2: SGHRS, YFSETQ. CDR3: CASSSGLDQAIDEQYF. The CDR3 DNA reads as TGCGCCAGCAGCTCGGGACTGGATCAAGCGATCGACGAGCAGTACTTC.

A word on this clonotype: This may be a read error: a much more frequent sequence differs by one nucleotide. The chain recombines TRBV12-3 or TRBV12-4 with TRBJ2-2; 9 bases map to TRBD1. This CDR3 is 17 amino acids long. The chain's CDR3 is CASSLWTGAVNTVELFF. The CDR3, as DNA: TGTGCCAGCAGTTTATGGACAGGGGCAGTTAACACCGTGGAGCTGTTTTTT.

Concerning this clonotype itself: At one end, the junction sequence differs from germline, possibly due to a read error. The chain links TRBV29-1 to TRBJ2-1; no clear D gene. This CDR3 has 12 residues. The germline gives CDR1 SQVTM, CDR2 ANQGSEA. The CDR3 loop reads CSVKWDYNEQFF. The CDR3 bases are TGCAGCGTTAAGTGGGATTACAACGAGCAGTTCTTC.

This clonotype came up many times. This rearrangement joins TRBV14 to TRBJ2-1; D might be TRBD2 (5 bases). Trimming cost V 0 bases and J 13 bases, with 10 bases left between them. In germline, CDR1 is SGHDN, CDR2 FVKESK. The CDR3 runs 12 residues. The CDR3 sequence: CASSQDTGSQFF. The DNA of the CDR3 is TGTGCCAGCAGCCAAGATACGGGGTCTCAGTTCTTC.

Many counts were recorded for this clonotype. J is TRBJ2-3 and V is TRBV10-3; tentative D call: TRBD2 (6 bases). CDR3 length: 14 amino acids. With 2 bases removed from V and 4 bases from J, the gap between germline ends came to 10 bases. CDR1 and CDR2 (germline): ENHRY, SYGVKD. The CDR3 protein is CAISEGWEADTQYF. The CDR3 coding sequence is TGTGCCATCAGTGAGGGGTGGGAGGCAGATACGCAGTATTTT.

Of note for this clonotype: The CDR3 ends on some other residue instead of the conserved phenylalanine or tryptophan, so this is likely a read error. CDR3 sequence reads: CASSLGGYTIYS. Written as DNA, the CDR3 is TGTGCCAGCAGCTTAGGAGGATACACCATATATTCT. This chain connects TRBV11-2 to TRBJ1-3; D gene uncertain. Germline CDR1 reads SGHAT; CDR2 reads FQNNGV. The CDR3 is 12 residues long. V lost 1 base and J 8 bases, leaving 6 bases between the germline ends.

In its sample, this clonotype was seen once. One end of the junction is discordant with germline, which a read error may explain. The chain joins TRBV6-5 to TRBJ2-7; a weak D match, TRBD2 (7 bases). The CDR3 length is 15 residues. Germline V gene sequence: CDR1 MNHEY, CDR2 SVGAGI. CDR3 sequence: CGSNRERDISYEQYF. CDR3 nucleotides: TGTGGCAGCAACCGCGAGCGGGACATCTCCTACGAGCAGTACTTC.